Shown below are 21 T cell receptor beta chains from a single sample sequenced in a study of graft-versus-host responses after intestinal transplantation. Profiling relied on immunoSEQ multiplex PCR, and the TCRdb table lists in-frame clones only, not all of them. The repertoire includes under 90,000 clones, 80% to 95% of them detected once, and approximately 0.33% sits in the top ten. For these TCRs, the target antigens are not known. Sequencing was performed on unstimulated CD4+ T cells sorted from spleen or lymph node cells, taken before transplant. These receptors originate from a human donor who was the organ donor for an intestinal transplant.

This chain links TRBV27 with TRBJ2-3; 8 bases are a match to TRBD2. Germline-derived CDR1 and CDR2 are MNHEY and SMNVEV (reference sequence). With V trimmed by 3 bases and J by 4 bases, 6 bases remained unmatched. CDR3 length: 15 residues. The CDR3 DNA sequence: TGTGCCAGCAGTTTTGACGGGAGGGGGGCAGATACGCAGTATTTT. This translates into CASSFDGRGADTQYF.

The chain has TRBV2 and TRBJ1-5, with D perhaps TRBD1 (6 bases). V lost 7 bases to trimming and J lost 6 bases, with 16 bases between them. The germline V gene has CDR1 SNHLY and CDR2 FYNNEI. This CDR3 has 14 residues. CDR3 region: CASKGQGSGQPQHF. As DNA, the CDR3 is TGTGCCAGCAAGGGGCAGGGGAGTGGTCAGCCCCAGCATTTT.

V usage is TRBV9 and J usage is TRBJ2-2, with 7 bases lining up with TRBD2. CDR3 length equals 15 residues. Germline assignment: CDR1 SGDLS and CDR2 YYNGEE. With V trimmed by 3 bases and J by 1 base, 3 bases remained unmatched. Here the CDR3 reads CASSETSQNTGELFF. The CDR3 DNA reads TGTGCCAGCAGCGAGACTAGCCAGAACACCGGGGAGCTGTTTTTT.

The chain couples TRBV11-2 to TRBJ2-5; 8 bases map to TRBD2. The ends lost 4 bases at V and 3 bases at J; junction bases unmatched: 7. CDR1 and CDR2 (germline): SGHAT, FQNNGV. This CDR3 has 15 residues. CDR3 DNA: TGTGCCAGCAGCTGGACGACGGGGGGGGAAGAGACCCAGTACTTC. As protein: CASSWTTGGEETQYF.

The chain employs TRBV5-1 and TRBJ2-7, with D possibly matching TRBD2 (5 bases). This CDR3 is built from 17 residues. V was trimmed by 0 bases and J by 1 base, leaving 17 bases between them. Germline lookup yields CDR1 SGHRS and CDR2 YFSETQ. The CDR3 reads CASSLGVASRLSYEQYF. Written as DNA, the CDR3 is TGCGCCAGCAGCTTGGGGGTCGCTAGCCGCTTATCCTACGAGCAGTACTTC.

The chain has TRBV6-6 and TRBJ1-2, with TRBD1 identical over 9 bases. CDR1 MNHNY and CDR2 SVGAGI come from the germline V gene (reference sequence). The CDR3 runs 16 residues. The J segment lost 2 bases and the V segment lost 6 bases, leaving 10 bases of the junction unmatched. The chain's CDR3 is CASRPEQGAGNYGYTF. The DNA for the CDR3 is TGTGCCAGCAGGCCTGAACAGGGGGCAGGAAACTATGGCTACACCTTC.

CDR3 residues: CASSLRMSGTGNNSPLHF. The CDR3 DNA is TGTGCCAGCAGCTTGAGGATGTCTGGGACAGGGAATAATTCACCCCTCCACTTT. This chain connects TRBV5-4 to TRBJ1-6; 9 bases match TRBD1. Germline values: CDR1 SGHNT, CDR2 YYREEE (reference sequence). The CDR3 covers 18 residues. Unmatched junction bases numbered 10, after V lost 1 base and J lost 5 bases. Drawing the rest from reference TRBV5-4 and TRBJ1-6, the complete variable domain is ETGVTQSPTHLIKTRGQQVTLRCSSQSGHNTVSWYQQALGQGPQFIFQYYREEENGRGNFPPRFSGLQFPNYSSELNVNALELDDSALYLCASSLRMSGTGNNSPLHFGNGTRLTVT.

The chain recombines TRBV7-9 with TRBJ2-1, with 7 bases matching TRBD1. The CDR3 consists of 14 residues. The ends lost 5 bases at V and 5 bases at J; junction bases unmatched: 6. Germline V gene data show CDR1 as SEHNR and CDR2 as FQNEAQ (reference sequence). CDR3 protein: CASSARQGHNEQFF. CDR3 DNA: TGTGCCAGCAGCGCTCGACAGGGCCACAATGAGCAGTTCTTC.

The rearrangement links TRBV2 to TRBJ1-4, with D maybe TRBD1 (6 bases). The V gene lost 7 bases and the J gene lost 8 bases, with 17 bases spanning the gap. CDR1 SNHLY and CDR2 FYNNEI come from the germline V gene. This CDR3 comprises 14 residues. The CDR3 DNA reads as TGTGCCAGCACGAACATAGGGGGTGGGGAAAAACTGTTTTTT. This gives the protein CASTNIGGGEKLFF.

This chain joins TRBV20-1 and TRBJ1-2; D call uncertain. The CDR3 totals 11 residues. V lost 5 bases to trimming and J lost 10 bases, with 14 bases between them. The germline V gene encodes CDR1 DFQATT and CDR2 SNEGSKA (reference sequence). This chain's CDR3 is CSAEAEGIYTF. Written as DNA, the CDR3 is TGCAGTGCTGAGGCCGAAGGCATCTACACCTTC.

This chain uses TRBV19 with TRBJ1-1; 8 nucleotides align to TRBD1. This CDR3 has 15 amino acids. Germline V CDR1 and CDR2: LNHDA, SQIVND (reference sequence). Trimming took 1 base from V and 4 from J; bases not matched to a gene: 5. CDR3 DNA: TGTGCCAGTAGTATAGGTGGACAGGGAACCACTGAAGCTTTCTTT. Protein: CASSIGGQGTTEAFF. Looking up the rest from reference TRBV19 and TRBJ1-1 gives the full variable domain: DGGITQSPKYLFRKEGQNVTLSCEQNLNHDAMYWYRQDPGQGLRLIYYSQIVNDFQKGDIAEGYSVSREKKESFPLTVTSAQKNPTAFYLCASSIGGQGTTEAFFGQGTRLTVV.

The J gene is TRBJ2-3, the V gene TRBV7-2, with a tentative D call TRBD2 (7 bases). Trimming took 2 bases from V and 3 from J, leaving 18 bases between them. CDR3 length: 17 residues. Germline values: CDR1 SGHTA, CDR2 FQGNSA. CDR3 DNA sequence: TGTGCCAGCAGCTTAACGGGAGTGGGGGGGCCGACAGATACGCAGTATTTT. Its protein product is CASSLTGVGGPTDTQYF.

The chain joins TRBV19 to TRBJ1-2; 8 positions agree with TRBD1. Trimming removed 6 bases from V and 3 bases from J; junction bases left unmatched: 9. This CDR3 contains 15 residues. The germline gives CDR1 LNHDA, CDR2 SQIVND (reference sequence). Written as DNA, the CDR3 is TGTGCCAGTAGCACCGGGACAGGACCCCACTATGGCTACACCTTC. Translation gives CASSTGTGPHYGYTF.

This chain joins TRBV7-3 and TRBJ1-1, with 8 bases lining up with TRBD1. Germline lookup yields CDR1 SGHTA and CDR2 FQGTGA. Trimming cost V 5 bases and J 11 bases; bases outside gene matches: 10. This CDR3 spans 13 amino acids. In DNA, the CDR3 is TGTGCCAGCAGCCCGGACAGGGAACAGACGGCTTTCTTT. Translating gives CASSPDREQTAFF.

On this clone: One end of the junction does not line up with germline, which may come from a read error. This sequence joins TRBV9 and TRBJ1-3; D possibly corresponds to TRBD1 (5 bases). CDR1 SGDLS and CDR2 YYNGEE come from the germline V gene. The CDR3 length is 15 residues. The CDR3 DNA sequence: TGTGCCAGCAGCGTAAGCGGGGACGTTGGAAGCACCATATATTTT. Protein sequence: CASSVSGDVGSTIYF. The complete variable domain, with remaining parts taken from reference TRBV9 and TRBJ1-3, reads DSGVTQTPKHLITATGQRVTLRCSPRSGDLSVYWYQQSLDQGLQFLIQYYNGEERAKGNILERFSAQQFPDLHSELNLSSLELGDSALYFCASSVSGDVGSTIYFGEGSWLTVV.

V is TRBV30 and J is TRBJ2-1; D is unclear. In germline, CDR1 is GTSNPN, CDR2 SVGIG (reference sequence). With 0 bases removed from V and 4 bases from J, the gap between germline ends came to 25 bases. The CDR3 consists of 19 residues. In DNA form, the CDR3 reads TGTGCCTGGAGTGTAAATATTTACGAGACATGGGTGCGATACAATGAGCAGTTCTTC. As protein: CAWSVNIYETWVRYNEQFF.

J is TRBJ2-2 and V is TRBV4-2; 7 bases match TRBD1. The junction had 5 bases not matched to a gene; V was cut back by 4 bases and J by 6 bases. The CDR3 totals 14 residues. Germline V CDR1 and CDR2: LGHNA, YNFKEQ. The CDR3 spells CASSPTDRAGELFF. The CDR3 DNA reads TGTGCCAGCAGCCCGACCGACAGGGCCGGGGAGCTGTTTTTT.

This chain connects TRBV2 to TRBJ1-1, with TRBD1 matching 7 bases. The CDR3 has 14 amino acids. J lost 4 bases, V lost 6 bases, and 8 bases had no gene match. Germline CDR1 and CDR2: SNHLY and FYNNEI. This CDR3 reads CASSFQGGGTEAFF. Written as DNA, the CDR3 is TGTGCCAGCAGCTTTCAGGGGGGAGGCACTGAAGCTTTCTTT.

This clone has just one count. The chain couples TRBV5-1 to TRBJ1-1, with D perhaps TRBD1 (5 bases). In germline, CDR1 is SGHRS, CDR2 YFSETQ. This CDR3 has 16 amino acids. The V gene lost 3 bases and the J gene lost 2 bases, with 17 bases spanning the gap. CDR3 sequence: CASSWGGRWDNTEAFF. In DNA, the CDR3 is TGCGCCAGCAGCTGGGGGGGGAGGTGGGACAACACTGAAGCTTTCTTT.

The rearrangement links TRBV6-1 to TRBJ2-1; 14 nucleotides line up with TRBD2. This CDR3 contains 14 residues. V dropped 6 bases and J dropped 9; count of bases not matched to a gene: 4. Germline V gives CDR1 MNHNS, CDR2 SASEGT. The CDR3: CASRMTSGRAEQFF. CDR3 coding DNA: TGTGCCAGCAGAATGACTAGCGGGAGGGCTGAGCAGTTCTTC.

The J gene is TRBJ2-5, the V gene TRBV18; D is uncertain. The CDR3 loop spans 13 amino acids. Germline assignment: CDR1 KGHSH and CDR2 LQKENI. V was trimmed by 4 bases and J by 5 bases, leaving 11 bases between them. DNA for the CDR3: TGTGCCAGCTCACTCTCTATTCCGGAGACCCAGTACTTC. It is translated as CASSLSIPETQYF.